This passage covers 30 T cell receptor beta chains from one sample sequenced in a study of a mutant IDH1 vaccine in newly diagnosed glioma. Only in-frame clones appear in the TCRdb table, and some are missing; sequencing was by immunoSEQ multiplex PCR. The sample has around 60,000 clones, about 88% seen once. Time point specified: week 23, last vaccination. Each dose of the vaccine consisted of 300 ug of mutant IDH1 20-mer peptide, with topical imiquimod. The antigens of these receptors remain unknown. The sequencing here drew on PBMCs, taken from a glioma patient whose treatment included an IDH1 peptide vaccine. The receptors derive from a man younger than 40 with glioma.

The chain joins TRBV27 to TRBJ2-3; 11 nucleotides match TRBD1. The CDR3 runs 17 residues. Germline V CDR1 and CDR2: MNHEY, SMNVEV (reference sequence). J was trimmed by 1 base and V by 6 bases; bases with no gene match: 9. The CDR3 here is CASRGTGGPRGTDTQYF. For the CDR3, the DNA is TGTGCCAGCAGAGGGACAGGGGGGCCCCGGGGCACAGATACGCAGTATTTT.

The chain uses TRBV5-4 and TRBJ1-3; D ambiguous. CDR1 SGHNT and CDR2 YYREEE come from the germline V gene (reference sequence). The CDR3 has 13 residues. With 3 bases removed from V and 7 bases from J, the gap between germline ends came to 11 bases. CDR3 protein: CASSSRAENTIYF. For the CDR3, the DNA is TGTGCCAGCAGCTCAAGGGCAGAGAACACCATATATTTT.

A word on this clone: This specimen includes other DNA sequences encoding the same CDR3. The chain combines TRBV5-1 with TRBJ1-4, with D possibly TRBD1 on 5 matching bases. Germline assignment: CDR1 SGHRS and CDR2 YFSETQ. The germline V and J ends were trimmed by 4 bases and 4 bases, with 11 bases remaining between them. This CDR3 has 14 amino acids. CDR3 DNA: TGCGCCAGCAGCCCGGGACGGTATAATGAAAAACTGTTTTTT. This gives the protein CASSPGRYNEKLFF. Filled out from reference TRBV5-1 and TRBJ1-4, the complete variable domain reads KAGVTQTPRYLIKTRGQQVTLSCSPISGHRSVSWYQQTPGQGLQFLFEYFSETQRNKGNFPGRFSGRQFSNSRSEMNVSTLELGDSALYLCASSPGRYNEKLFFGSGTQLSVL.

V gene TRBV6-5 combines with J gene TRBJ1-1; maybe TRBD1 (5 bases). This CDR3 has 16 residues. Germline CDR1 MNHEY, CDR2 SVGAGI. The V and J ends lost 0 bases and 0 bases respectively, with 11 bases between them. CDR3 DNA sequence: TGTGCCAGCAGTTACTCGATGCAGGGCATGAACACTGAAGCTTTCTTT. Translation gives CASSYSMQGMNTEAFF.

The chain uses TRBV28 and TRBJ1-3, with 7 bases aligning to TRBD1. Looked up from germline, CDR1 is MDHEN and CDR2 is SYDVKM. CDR3 size: 16 residues. Unmatched junction bases numbered 11, after V lost 7 bases and J lost 2 bases. The CDR3 DNA is TGTGCCAGCACCTTAGGGGGCCAGGGAGCTGGAAACACCATATATTTT. As protein: CASTLGGQGAGNTIYF. Filled out from reference TRBV28 and TRBJ1-3, the complete variable domain reads DVKVTQSSRYLVKRTGEKVFLECVQDMDHENMFWYRQDPGLGLRLIYFSYDVKMKEKGDIPEGYSVSREKKERFSLILESASTNQTSMYLCASTLGGQGAGNTIYFGEGSWLTVV.

The chain combines TRBV27 with TRBJ1-3; no firm D call. V gave up 3 bases and J gave up 1 base, with 10 bases separating them. The germline gives CDR1 MNHEY, CDR2 SMNVEV (reference sequence). The CDR3 consists of 15 residues. The CDR3 sequence: CASSFSPGSGNTIYF. Here the CDR3 DNA reads TGTGCCAGCAGTTTCTCACCCGGATCTGGAAACACCATATATTTT.

The chain joins TRBV11-2 to TRBJ1-5, with 10 bases matching TRBD1. Germline assignment: CDR1 SGHAT and CDR2 FQNNGV. The CDR3 spans 16 residues. V dropped 4 bases and J dropped 0; count of bases not matched to a gene: 3. CDR3 sequence: CASSSRTGGSNQPQHF. CDR3 DNA: TGTGCCAGCAGCTCCCGGACAGGGGGTAGCAATCAGCCCCAGCATTTT.

The V call is TRBV7-6, the J call TRBJ2-7, with D possibly being TRBD1 (5 bases). Germline CDR1 SGHVS, CDR2 FNYEAQ. Trimming took off 5 bases at V and 4 bases at J, with 18 bases between the two ends. This CDR3 contains 15 residues. The DNA for the CDR3 is TGTGCCAGCAGCATAGATCCGACAGATACTTACGAGCAGTACTTC. This sequence encodes CASSIDPTDTYEQYF. Full variable domain (remainder filled in from reference TRBV7-6 and TRBJ2-7): GAGVSQSPRYKVTKRGQDVALRCDPISGHVSLYWYRQALGQGPEFLTYFNYEAQQDKSGLPNDRFSAERPEGSISTLTIQRTEQRDSAMYRCASSIDPTDTYEQYFGPGTRLTVT.

V and J are TRBV6-1 and TRBJ2-5; no clear D. The DNA end is more similar to TRBJ2-7, so the J call may be wrong. The CDR3 contains 14 residues. Germline lookup yields CDR1 MNHNS and CDR2 SASEGT. The CDR3: CASSATPELYEQYF. The CDR3 nucleotides are TGTGCCAGCAGTGCGACACCAGAGCTCTACGAGCAGTACTTC.

The V gene is TRBV12-2, the J gene TRBJ1-3; the D call in the table, TRBD1, was not verified against the DNA. TRBV12-2 is recorded as a pseudogene. The CDR3 extends over 16 amino acids. CDR3 nucleotide sequence: TGTGCAAGTCGCGTGATTACAGGGGGCTCTGGAAACACCATATATTTT. Amino acid sequence: CASRVITGGSGNTIYF.

The rearrangement uses TRBV19 and TRBJ2-4, with TRBD2 matching 10 bases. V lost 0 bases to trimming and J lost 7 bases; unmatched junction nucleotides: 9. The CDR3 loop spans 17 amino acids. The germline gives CDR1 LNHDA, CDR2 SQIVND (reference sequence). This CDR3 reads CASSIEGASGGSNIQYF. The CDR3 region has the DNA TGTGCCAGTAGTATAGAGGGGGCTAGCGGGGGATCTAACATTCAGTACTTC.

This clone has only a few counts. The chain couples TRBV5-4 to TRBJ1-6; perhaps TRBD1 as D (5 bases). Trimming stripped 4 bases from V and 7 bases from J, with 15 bases between. This CDR3 spans 15 amino acids. Germline loops: CDR1 SGHNT, CDR2 YYREEE (reference sequence). The CDR3 DNA is TGTGCCAGCAGCCCTGGGCCAGGGAGAAATTCACCCCTCCACTTT. It codes for CASSPGPGRNSPLHF. Looking up the rest from reference TRBV5-4 and TRBJ1-6 gives the full variable domain: ETGVTQSPTHLIKTRGQQVTLRCSSQSGHNTVSWYQQALGQGPQFIFQYYREEENGRGNFPPRFSGLQFPNYSSELNVNALELDDSALYLCASSPGPGRNSPLHFGNGTRLTVT.

Only one count was recorded for this clone. Relative to the germline gene, one junction end is altered; a read error may explain this. The CDR3 sequence: CAWGVGTPGYEQFF. DNA for the CDR3: TGTGCCTGGGGTGTCGGGACTCCGGGGTATGAGCAGTTCTTC. The chain joins TRBV30 to TRBJ2-1; weak D call: TRBD2 (6 bases). This CDR3 contains 14 residues. Germline V gene sequence: CDR1 GTSNPN, CDR2 SVGIG (reference sequence).

The chain combines TRBV14 with TRBJ1-5; D is possibly TRBD1 (6 bases). CDR3 length equals 15 residues. Germline V gene data show CDR1 as SGHDN and CDR2 as FVKESK. V lost 1 base and J 4 bases, leaving 11 bases between the germline ends. CDR3 amino acids: CASSQGGHPNQPQHF. In DNA, the CDR3 is TGTGCCAGCAGCCAAGGGGGACATCCTAATCAGCCCCAGCATTTT.

The chain couples TRBV5-1 to TRBJ2-2, with 9 bases that match TRBD1. The CDR3 is 16 residues long. J was trimmed by 2 bases and V by 4 bases; bases with no gene match: 6. Germline lookup yields CDR1 SGHRS and CDR2 YFSETQ. CDR3 region: CASSRTGGVNTGELFF. CDR3 DNA sequence: TGCGCCAGCAGCCGCACAGGGGGCGTAAACACCGGGGAGCTGTTTTTT. Full variable domain (rest looked up from reference TRBV5-1 and TRBJ2-2): KAGVTQTPRYLIKTRGQQVTLSCSPISGHRSVSWYQQTPGQGLQFLFEYFSETQRNKGNFPGRFSGRQFSNSRSEMNVSTLELGDSALYLCASSRTGGVNTGELFFGEGSRLTVL.

This chain joins TRBV11-2 and TRBJ2-5; the D gene is possibly TRBD2 (6 bases). Germline values: CDR1 SGHAT, CDR2 FQNNGV. This CDR3 has 14 residues. V shed 1 base and J shed 7 bases, with 13 bases lying between them. CDR3 region: CASSLGPAGVTQYF. The CDR3 DNA is TGTGCCAGCAGCTTAGGCCCAGCGGGCGTGACCCAGTACTTC.

V usage is TRBV19 and J usage is TRBJ2-1; D is perhaps TRBD2 (6 bases). Germline V gene sequence: CDR1 LNHDA, CDR2 SQIVND (reference sequence). The ends were cut back, 5 bases at V and 7 bases at J, with 21 bases in the middle. The CDR3 contains 16 residues. The CDR3 nucleotides read TGTGCCAGTAGTCGATTCGCGGGGACCGTGGGGAATGAGCAGTTCTTC. Protein sequence: CASSRFAGTVGNEQFF.

The gene calls are TRBV29-1 and TRBJ2-1; D is uncertain. Deletions cut 3 bases from V and 4 bases from J, with 7 bases between. Germline CDR1 and CDR2: SQVTM and ANQGSEA. The CDR3 consists of 12 residues. This CDR3 is CSVEERYNEQFF. Here the CDR3 DNA reads TGCAGCGTTGAGGAAAGATACAATGAGCAGTTCTTC.

The V call is TRBV11-1, the J call TRBJ2-6; the D gene is possibly TRBD2 (6 bases). Germline V gene data show CDR1 as SGHAT and CDR2 as FQDESV (reference sequence). Trimming took off 6 bases at V and 0 bases at J, with 9 bases between the two ends. The CDR3 is 15 residues long. Here the CDR3 reads CASSLGLSGANVLTF. The CDR3 bases are TGTGCCAGCAGTTTGGGACTCTCTGGGGCCAACGTCCTGACTTTC.

This chain links TRBV5-1 with TRBJ2-5; 9 bases match TRBD1. CDR1 and CDR2 from the germline V gene are SGHRS and YFSETQ. Unmatched junction bases numbered 8, after V lost 2 bases and J lost 0 bases. CDR3 size: 17 residues. As DNA, the CDR3 is TGCGCCAGCAGCTTACCCCGGGACAGGGTGTACCAAGAGACCCAGTACTTC. Translating it yields CASSLPRDRVYQETQYF. The whole variable domain, remainder taken from reference TRBV5-1 and TRBJ2-5, is KAGVTQTPRYLIKTRGQQVTLSCSPISGHRSVSWYQQTPGQGLQFLFEYFSETQRNKGNFPGRFSGRQFSNSRSEMNVSTLELGDSALYLCASSLPRDRVYQETQYFGPGTRLLVL.

The chain joins TRBV19 to TRBJ1-6; no firm D call. Germline V lookup: CDR1 LNHDA, CDR2 SQIVND (reference sequence). The CDR3 consists of 14 residues. The V gene lost 4 bases and the J gene lost 6 bases, with 10 bases spanning the gap. CDR3 in DNA: TGTGCCAGTAGTACGGCCTTAACTAATTCACCCCTCCACTTT. This sequence encodes CASSTALTNSPLHF.

The J gene is TRBJ2-7, the V gene TRBV4-1; perhaps TRBD2 as D (5 bases). CDR3 length equals 13 residues. With 4 bases removed from V and 6 bases from J, the gap between germline ends came to 13 bases. The germline gives CDR1 MGHRA, CDR2 YSYEKL. The CDR3 is CASSLGLRGEQYF. CDR3 bases: TGCGCCAGCAGCCTTGGACTTCGGGGCGAGCAGTACTTC.

V and J are TRBV18 and TRBJ2-1, with 11 bases aligning to TRBD2. Germline trimming cut 2 bases from V and 4 bases from J; bases unmatched to any gene: 16. Germline assignment: CDR1 KGHSH and CDR2 LQKENI. CDR3 size: 20 residues. CDR3 region: CASSPDLNKFGTSGYNEQFF. The CDR3 region has the DNA TGTGCCAGCTCACCAGATTTAAATAAGTTCGGGACTAGCGGATACAATGAGCAGTTCTTC.

CDR3 in amino acids: CASSLLSGAGQPQHF. CDR3 in DNA: TGTGCCAGCAGTTTATTGTCGGGGGCAGGTCAGCCCCAGCATTTT. This chain links TRBV28 with TRBJ1-5, with D maybe TRBD1 (6 bases). Germline V gene lookup returns CDR1 MDHEN and CDR2 SYDVKM. Trimming left V 1 base short and J 6 bases short, with 13 bases between. This CDR3 region has 15 residues. Full variable domain (rest looked up from reference TRBV28 and TRBJ1-5): DVKVTQSSRYLVKRTGEKVFLECVQDMDHENMFWYRQDPGLGLRLIYFSYDVKMKEKGDIPEGYSVSREKKERFSLILESASTNQTSMYLCASSLLSGAGQPQHFGDGTRLSIL.

This clone occurred a few times. Other nucleotide sequences from this sample produce the same CDR3. The gene calls are TRBV6-5 and TRBJ1-1; D is undetermined. The V gene lost 2 bases and the J gene lost 2 bases, with 6 bases spanning the gap. The CDR3 totals 13 residues. Germline V gives CDR1 MNHEY, CDR2 SVGAGI. CDR3 protein: CASSYKRNTEAFF. The CDR3 DNA reads as TGTGCCAGCAGTTACAAGAGAAACACTGAAGCTTTCTTT.

The chain recombines TRBV2 with TRBJ1-1; D unresolved. This CDR3 has 14 amino acids. V lost 7 bases to trimming and J lost 1 base, with 13 bases between them. Germline V lookup: CDR1 SNHLY, CDR2 FYNNEI. This chain's CDR3 is CASKLIRGNTEAFF. For the CDR3, the DNA is TGTGCCAGCAAGCTGATCCGCGGGAACACTGAAGCTTTCTTT.

This chain connects TRBV7-8 to TRBJ1-4; D perhaps matches TRBD1 (6 bases). The CDR3 sequence is 16 residues long. The germline V gene has CDR1 SGHVS and CDR2 FQNEAQ. The germline V and J ends were trimmed by 5 bases and 6 bases, with 19 bases remaining between them. For the CDR3, the DNA is TGTGCCAGCAGCCAGGGGCCTGGATCGGTGGATGAAAAACTGTTTTTT. Translating gives CASSQGPGSVDEKLFF.

The chain combines TRBV10-1 with TRBJ2-7, with D possibly being TRBD2 (5 bases). This CDR3 has 17 amino acids. Germline-derived CDR1 and CDR2 are WNHNN and SYGVQD (reference sequence). V lost 2 bases and J lost 3, with 20 bases in between. CDR3 protein: CASSEVLGRRDYYEQYF. The CDR3 coding sequence is TGCGCCAGCAGTGAGGTCTTGGGCCGACGCGACTACTACGAGCAGTACTTC.

The chain has TRBV9 and TRBJ2-1; no clear D gene. The ends were cut back, 3 bases at V and 7 bases at J, with 11 bases in the middle. This CDR3 is built from 13 residues. Germline values: CDR1 SGDLS, CDR2 YYNGEE. The CDR3 here is CASSATPLNEQFF. Written as DNA, the CDR3 is TGTGCCAGCAGCGCCACCCCCTTAAATGAGCAGTTCTTC.

This clone appeared a few times. This chain links TRBV11-2 with TRBJ1-4; TRBD1 is a possible D gene (5 bases). The CDR3 covers 13 residues. The V end lost 8 bases, the J end lost 8 bases, and 15 bases lay between the germline ends. From germline, CDR1 is SGHAT and CDR2 FQNNGV. As DNA, the CDR3 is TGTGCCAGCTCCCGGGACCGGGGAGAAAAACTGTTTTTT. Protein: CASSRDRGEKLFF.